This T cell receptor (beta chain) was profiled in a study of blood T cell repertoires in COVID-19. Sequencing used immunoSEQ multiplex PCR; TCRdb keeps in-frame clones, though not all of them. The data show 200,000 or so clones, roughly 85% seen once. Germline-derived CDR1 and CDR2 are MNHEY and SMNVEV (reference sequence). With V trimmed by 4 bases and J by 9 bases, 18 bases remained unmatched. The CDR3 length is 19 residues. Sequences were obtained from peripheral blood. The clonotype was recovered from a woman aged 25 to 39 with acute or convalescent COVID-19. This chain links TRBV27 with TRBJ2-1; 13 bases fit TRBD2. The CDR3 reads CASSSLTGTSGAVWGEQFF. The CDR3, as DNA: TGTGCCAGCAGTTCGTTGACCGGGACTAGCGGGGCAGTCTGGGGTGAGCAGTTCTTC.